This passage covers 32 T cell receptor beta chains from one sample sequenced in a study of T-cell reconstitution after alpha-beta-depleted transplantation in children. TCRbeta library construction was performed incorporating unique molecular identifiers. TCRdb re-analysed the PCR reads in MiXCR, keeping a single row per CDR3 protein. The sample contains nearly 550,000 distinct CDR3 sequences, around 19% of which appear only once. The specimen comprised PBMCs from the stem cell graft donor, sampled from the stem cell graft. The receptors here all came from a human donor who donated a stem cell graft to a child with acute lymphoblastic leukemia.

This clonotype was seen a few times. The J gene is TRBJ1-1, the V gene TRBV16; unclear D gene. V was clipped by 2 bases and J by 2 bases, with 12 bases between them. There are 15 residues in the CDR3. Germline V lookup: CDR1 KGHSY, CDR2 FQNENV. The CDR3 sequence is CASSQAHSVNTEAFF. Written as DNA, the CDR3 is TGTGCCAGCAGCCAAGCCCACTCGGTTAACACTGAAGCTTTCTTT.

There are many counts of this clonotype. V usage is TRBV20-1 and J usage is TRBJ2-3, with D unresolved. Trimming shortened V by 3 bases and J by 3 bases, and 13 bases separated the two germline ends. Germline CDR1 is DFQATT and CDR2 is SNEGSKA (reference sequence). The length of the CDR3 is 14 residues. This CDR3 is CSASKRIGTDTQYF. CDR3 DNA: TGCAGTGCTAGTAAAAGGATAGGAACAGATACGCAGTATTTT.

This clonotype was seen only a few times. V usage is TRBV20-1 and J usage is TRBJ2-1; D may be TRBD2 (6 bases). Deletions cut 1 base from V and 0 bases from J, with 16 bases between. Looked up from germline, CDR1 is DFQATT and CDR2 is SNEGSKA (reference sequence). This CDR3 is built from 17 residues. The CDR3 bases are TGCAGTGCTAGAGGTAGGAGGGGCCCCAGCTCCTACAATGAGCAGTTCTTC. Translating it yields CSARGRRGPSSYNEQFF.

The genes are TRBV18 and TRBJ1-4, with D perhaps matching TRBD1 (5 bases). This CDR3 is 15 amino acids long. V was pared by 3 bases and J by 8 bases, with 16 bases between. Per the germline V gene, CDR1 is KGHSH and CDR2 is LQKENI. CDR3 region: CASSPAGLLREKLFF. In nucleotides, the CDR3 is TGTGCCAGCTCACCGGCAGGGTTATTGCGGGAAAAACTGTTTTTT.

In its sample, this clonotype was seen a few times. V gene TRBV7-9 combines with J gene TRBJ2-3, with 7 bases lining up with TRBD1. The CDR3 consists of 15 residues. CDR1 SEHNR and CDR2 FQNEAQ come from the germline V gene (reference sequence). With 1 base clipped from V and 6 bases from J, the junction kept 7 bases outside the gene matches. In DNA form, the CDR3 reads TGTGCCAGCAGCTTAGGGGACAGATGGGCGGATACGCAGTATTTT. This codes for CASSLGDRWADTQYF.

DNA of the CDR3: TGTGCCACCAGCAGAGCTCGGTCGGGGCTAGATGGCACAGATACGCAGTATTTT. Protein sequence: CATSRARSGLDGTDTQYF. The V and J genes are TRBV15 and TRBJ2-3, with D possibly being TRBD1 or TRBD2 (5 bases each). The germline V gene has CDR1 LNHNV and CDR2 YYDKDF (reference sequence). The CDR3 covers 18 residues. Trimming removed 1 base at V and 1 base at J, with 18 bases between.

This clonotype was seen a few times. The V gene is TRBV10-1, the J gene TRBJ2-3; D is possibly TRBD1 (5 bases). The CDR3 has 16 amino acids. Per germline, CDR1 WNHNN and CDR2 SYGVQD (reference sequence). V was cut by 6 bases and J by 0 bases, with 16 bases left in between. The CDR3 region is CASSPLRGSSTDTQYF. Here the CDR3 DNA reads TGCGCCAGCAGCCCCTTAAGGGGATCTAGCACAGATACGCAGTATTTT.

The V and J genes are TRBV5-1 and TRBJ2-7; 14 bases are a match to TRBD2. Unmatched junction bases numbered 11, after V lost 3 bases and J lost 3 bases. Germline V gene data show CDR1 as SGHRS and CDR2 as YFSETQ. CDR3 length: 18 residues. The CDR3 is CASSWDLTGTSGSYEQYF. As DNA, the CDR3 is TGCGCCAGCAGCTGGGACCTTACCGGGACTAGCGGGAGCTACGAGCAGTACTTC.

In its sample, this clonotype was seen a few times. The rearrangement uses TRBV7-8 and TRBJ1-4, with D uncertain. Trimming left V 2 bases short and J 4 bases short, with 14 bases between. This CDR3 region has 16 residues. Per the germline V gene, CDR1 is SGHVS and CDR2 is FQNEAQ. For the CDR3, the DNA is TGTGCCAGCAGCTTAACTATGCGGGTCCTTAATGAAAAACTGTTTTTT. Translation: CASSLTMRVLNEKLFF.

The rearrangement uses TRBV30 and TRBJ2-1; TRBD1 agrees at 7 bases. Germline V gene lookup returns CDR1 GTSNPN and CDR2 SVGIG (reference sequence). The CDR3 is made up of 14 amino acids. The junction had 5 bases not matched to a gene; V was cut back by 5 bases and J by 1 base. CDR3 region: CAWSNRGSYNEQFF. CDR3 in DNA: TGTGCCTGGTCTAACAGGGGTTCCTACAATGAGCAGTTCTTC.

The genes are TRBV20-1 and TRBJ1-2; maybe TRBD1 (5 bases). V was pared by 6 bases and J by 3 bases, with 14 bases between. Germline CDR1 and CDR2: DFQATT and SNEGSKA (reference sequence). This CDR3 is built from 13 residues. The CDR3 nucleotides are TGCAGTGCCCCGGGACGATTGCACTATGGCTACACCTTC. Translated: CSAPGRLHYGYTF.

This chain links TRBV6-2 or TRBV6-3 with TRBJ1-1; a weak D match, TRBD1 (6 bases). V gave up 7 bases and J gave up 6 bases, with 18 bases separating them. The CDR3 spans 14 residues. Germline CDR1 reads MNHEY; CDR2 reads SVGEGT. The CDR3 is CASKLQGGLSEAFF. CDR3 DNA sequence: TGTGCCAGCAAGCTACAGGGCGGGCTTTCTGAAGCTTTCTTT.

This clonotype was recorded a few times. This chain uses TRBV7-9 with TRBJ1-1; D uncertain. Per germline, CDR1 SEHNR and CDR2 FQNEAQ (reference sequence). This CDR3 comprises 12 residues. V lost 5 bases and J lost 6, with 10 bases in between. The CDR3 DNA is TGTGCCAGCAGCCAGCTGGACCCTGAAGCTTTCTTT. Encoded protein: CASSQLDPEAFF. The full variable domain, with the rest looked up from reference TRBV7-9 and TRBJ1-1, is DTGVSQNPRHKITKRGQNVTFRCDPISEHNRLYWYRQTLGQGPEFLTYFQNEAQLEKSRLLSDRFSAERPKGSFSTLEIQRTEQGDSAMYLCASSQLDPEAFFGQGTRLTVV.

This chain connects TRBV9 to TRBJ1-1; D call uncertain. V was clipped by 0 bases and J by 3 bases, with 6 bases between them. The CDR3 spans 13 residues. The germline CDR1 and CDR2 sequences are SGDLS and YYNGEE. The CDR3 is CASSVVSHTEAFF. CDR3 nucleotides: TGTGCCAGCAGCGTAGTGAGTCACACTGAAGCTTTCTTT.

The chain links TRBV30 to TRBJ2-5; D is unresolved. V lost 0 bases and J 5 bases, leaving 4 bases between the germline ends. The germline gives CDR1 GTSNPN, CDR2 SVGIG (reference sequence). The CDR3 totals 11 residues. Here the CDR3 reads CAWSVSETQYF. DNA for the CDR3: TGTGCCTGGAGTGTGAGTGAGACCCAGTACTTC.

Here the CDR3 reads CAWSSSGGSNQPQHF. In DNA form, the CDR3 reads TGTGCCTGGAGTTCGTCAGGGGGTAGCAATCAGCCCCAGCATTTT. V and J are TRBV30 and TRBJ1-5; 7 bases fit TRBD1. The CDR3 consists of 15 residues. V shed 2 bases, J shed 0 bases, and the junction held 4 bases outside the gene matches. Germline V CDR1 and CDR2: GTSNPN, SVGIG (reference sequence). Using reference TRBV30 and TRBJ1-5 for the parts outside the CDR3, the full variable domain is SQTIHQWPATLVQPVGSPLSLECTVEGTSNPNLYWYRQAAGRGLQLLFYSVGIGQISSEVPQNLSASRPQDRQFILSSKKLLLSDSGFYLCAWSSSGGSNQPQHFGDGTRLSIL.

The rearrangement joins TRBV6-5 to TRBJ1-3; possible D gene TRBD1, 5 bases. The CDR3 length is 14 residues. V was pared by 4 bases and J by 7 bases, with 14 bases between. From germline, CDR1 is MNHEY and CDR2 SVGAGI. The CDR3 DNA follows: TGTGCCAGCAGTTCTCACAGGCGGCTCAACACCATATATTTT. The encoded protein is CASSSHRRLNTIYF.

This clonotype was seen more than once but under ten times. The CDR3 protein is CASSPDFQGREKLFF. The CDR3 DNA is TGTGCCAGCAGCCCGGACTTCCAGGGTCGTGAAAAACTGTTTTTT. The chain recombines TRBV3-1 with TRBJ1-4, with a weak D call TRBD1 (5 bases). The CDR3 is 15 amino acids. Germline V gene sequence: CDR1 LGHDT, CDR2 YNNKEL (reference sequence). The V and J ends lost 4 bases and 7 bases respectively, with 16 bases between them.

This sequence joins TRBV18 and TRBJ2-7, with a tentative D call TRBD1 (6 bases). The CDR3 is 15 residues long. From germline, CDR1 is KGHSH and CDR2 LQKENI. V was shortened by 0 bases and J by 6 bases, with 15 bases between the two germline ends. CDR3 DNA sequence: TGTGCCAGCTCACCACCAAGATCAACAGGGCGCGAGCAGTACTTC. This sequence encodes CASSPPRSTGREQYF.

This chain uses TRBV5-1 with TRBJ1-1; D is ambiguous. The CDR3 has 13 residues. Germline V CDR1 and CDR2: SGHRS, YFSETQ. V lost 0 bases to trimming and J lost 7 bases, with 10 bases between them. The CDR3 DNA is TGCGCCAGCAGCTTGGTGCTGCCTAATGAAGCTTTCTTT. It translates to CASSLVLPNEAFF.

This clonotype has just a few counts. The chain is built from TRBV7-3 and TRBJ2-3, with TRBD2 matching over 13 bases. Losses at the gene ends were 5 bases for V and 4 bases for J; bases not matched to a gene: 9. The CDR3 covers 17 residues. Germline CDR1 SGHTA, CDR2 FQGTGA. CDR3 protein: CASSLDTSGRVADTQYF. The CDR3 bases are TGTGCCAGCAGCCTAGATACTAGCGGGAGGGTAGCAGATACGCAGTATTTT.

V usage is TRBV11-2 and J usage is TRBJ2-3; 11 bases are a match to TRBD2. Germline V gene sequence: CDR1 SGHAT, CDR2 FQNNGV. The V segment lost 4 bases and the J segment 2 bases; nucleotides outside the gene matches: 11. The CDR3 sequence is 18 residues long. The CDR3 reads CASSSKFVAGGYTDTQYF. For the CDR3, the DNA is TGTGCCAGCAGCTCCAAATTCGTAGCGGGAGGGTACACAGATACGCAGTATTTT.

This clonotype was seen only a few times. The J gene is TRBJ1-1, the V gene TRBV3-1; D is ambiguous. Germline CDR1 reads LGHDT; CDR2 reads YNNKEL (reference sequence). The CDR3 has 15 amino acids. Trimming took off 1 base at V and 1 base at J, with 10 bases between the two ends. CDR3 protein: CASSQARAENTEAFF. The DNA for the CDR3 is TGTGCCAGCAGCCAAGCTCGGGCGGAGAACACTGAAGCTTTCTTT.

The rearrangement uses TRBV12-3 or TRBV12-4 and TRBJ1-1; D remains unclear. V was pared by 3 bases and J by 5 bases, with 13 bases between. CDR3 length: 14 amino acids. This CDR3 is CASSFRGVSTEAFF. In nucleotides, the CDR3 is TGTGCCAGCAGTTTCCGGGGTGTGTCGACTGAAGCTTTCTTT.

The chain links TRBV3-1 to TRBJ2-7; tentative D call: TRBD1 (6 bases). Germline V CDR1 and CDR2: LGHDT, YNNKEL (reference sequence). Trimming took off 0 bases at V and 2 bases at J, with 11 bases between the two ends. The CDR3 totals 15 residues. The CDR3 is CASSQDSWGPYEQYF. CDR3 in DNA: TGTGCCAGCAGCCAAGATTCTTGGGGGCCCTACGAGCAGTACTTC.

There are many counts of this clonotype. The rearrangement uses TRBV7-3 and TRBJ2-2, with a weak D call TRBD1 (5 bases). The CDR3 has 14 amino acids. Looked up from germline, CDR1 is SGHTA and CDR2 is FQGTGA. Trimming pared 5 bases from V and 4 bases from J, leaving 11 bases between. CDR3 sequence: CASSLGDFTGELFF. CDR3 DNA: TGTGCCAGCAGCCTAGGGGATTTCACCGGGGAGCTGTTTTTT.

This clonotype occurred a few times. The V gene is TRBV29-1, the J gene TRBJ2-7; either TRBD1 or TRBD2 may fit D (5 bases each). Germline V lookup: CDR1 SQVTM, CDR2 ANQGSEA. The CDR3 is made up of 14 amino acids. Trimming shortened V by 0 bases and J by 0 bases, and 9 bases separated the two germline ends. CDR3 nucleotides: TGCAGCGTTGAAGACGGGGCGAGCTCCTACGAGCAGTACTTC. This gives the protein CSVEDGASSYEQYF.

CDR3 in DNA: TGTGCCAGCAGCCCTCGAAGTCTTGGGACTAGCGGTCATGAGCAGTTCTTC. It encodes CASSPRSLGTSGHEQFF. The chain links TRBV4-2 to TRBJ2-1; 11 nucleotides match TRBD2. V lost 4 bases, J lost 8 bases, and 13 bases stayed unmatched. CDR3 size: 17 residues. CDR1 is LGHNA, CDR2 YNFKEQ, per germline.

The CDR3 DNA reads as TGTGCCAGCAGTTGGGGGAGGGGGCAAGAGACCCAGTACTTC. Translated, it gives CASSWGRGQETQYF. The chain employs TRBV6-5 and TRBJ2-5, with a possible D match to TRBD2 (7 bases). Germline V gene sequence: CDR1 MNHEY, CDR2 SVGAGI. The ends were cut back, 4 bases at V and 2 bases at J, with 11 bases in the middle. The CDR3 runs 14 residues.

The chain is built from TRBV19 and TRBJ1-5; no definite D call. The CDR3 runs 13 residues. Germline-derived CDR1 and CDR2 are LNHDA and SQIVND (reference sequence). V was shortened by 4 bases and J by 7 bases, with 11 bases between the two germline ends. CDR3 amino acids: CASSTSVGQPQHF. The CDR3, as DNA: TGTGCCAGTAGTACCTCGGTCGGCCAGCCCCAGCATTTT.

The V call is TRBV29-1, the J call TRBJ2-1, with 9 bases fitting TRBD2. V was clipped by 3 bases and J by 4 bases; unmatched bases: 4. Looked up from germline, CDR1 is SQVTM and CDR2 is ANQGSEA. The CDR3 spans 14 residues. CDR3 bases: TGCAGCGTTGACCCGGGACTAGCATACAATGAGCAGTTCTTC. Its protein product is CSVDPGLAYNEQFF.

This clonotype was seen only a few times. The rearrangement links TRBV7-3 to TRBJ2-6; 7 nucleotides match TRBD2. Germline-derived CDR1 and CDR2 are SGHTA and FQGTGA. Trimming cost V 3 bases and J 15 bases; bases outside gene matches: 5. This CDR3 region has 12 residues. The CDR3, as DNA: TGTGCCAGCAGCTTGGGGGGGGAGGGCCTGACTTTC. Translating it yields CASSLGGEGLTF.